This T cell receptor beta chain was observed in a study of T cell responses to AZD1222 COVID-19 vaccine. General study findings and limits: Spike as a whole was targeted by vaccine-associated CD4 TCRs, dominant at 160-218 and 743-854. Among AZD1222 vaccinees, only six or seven were seropositive at baseline. Variant regions that are unmutated are reportedly the target of nearly half of spike-specific TCRs. Among the donors, most were white British and more were female, and clonal diversity was possibly underestimated.

Profiled with immunoSEQ multiplex PCR; TCRdb holds only in-frame clones, not every one. The sample gives roughly 200,000 clones, about 86% of which show up once; 7.7% is in the top ten. As to this clone: No antigen is known for it.

CDR3 length equals 18 residues. V lost 1 base and J lost 0; bases outside the gene matches: 4. CDR1 and CDR2 from the germline V gene are MDHEN and SYDVKM. Specimen: peripheral blood, collected on day 0 of AZD1222 vaccination. This receptor was taken from an adult in good health. This chain uses TRBV28 with TRBJ2-4, with 12 positions matching TRBD2. The DNA of the CDR3 is TGTGCCAGCAGTTTATCTAGCGGGGGGGCGGTAGCCAAAAACATTCAGTACTTC. This sequence encodes CASSLSSGGAVAKNIQYF. Full variable domain (missing parts from reference TRBV28 and TRBJ2-4): DVKVTQSSRYLVKRTGEKVFLECVQDMDHENMFWYRQDPGLGLRLIYFSYDVKMKEKGDIPEGYSVSREKKERFSLILESASTNQTSMYLCASSLSSGGAVAKNIQYFGAGTRLSVL.